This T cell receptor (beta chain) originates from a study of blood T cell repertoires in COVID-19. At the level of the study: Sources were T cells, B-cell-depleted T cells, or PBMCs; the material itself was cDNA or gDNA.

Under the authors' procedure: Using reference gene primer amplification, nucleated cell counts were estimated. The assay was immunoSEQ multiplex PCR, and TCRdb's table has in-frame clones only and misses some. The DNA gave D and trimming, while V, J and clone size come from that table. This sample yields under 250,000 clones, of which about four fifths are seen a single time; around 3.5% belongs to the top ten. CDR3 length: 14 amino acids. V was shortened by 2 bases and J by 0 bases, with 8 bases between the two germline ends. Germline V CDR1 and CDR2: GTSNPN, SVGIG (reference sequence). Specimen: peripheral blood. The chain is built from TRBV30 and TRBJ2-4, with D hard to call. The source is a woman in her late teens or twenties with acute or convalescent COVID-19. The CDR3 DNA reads TGTGCCTGGAGTTTGGGCTTAGCCAAAAACATTCAGTACTTC. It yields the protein CAWSLGLAKNIQYF.